This T cell receptor (beta chain) came from a study of blood T cell repertoires in COVID-19. Overall study context: Researchers got acute and convalescent COVID-19 samples from the United States, Italy and Spain.

Source study methods: Amplification from reference gene primers served as the basis for estimated nucleated cell counts. The repertoire was sequenced with immunoSEQ multiplex PCR; TCRdb's copy has only in-frame clones and lacks some. V, J and clone size are taken as reported in that table, and D and trimming were inferred from the DNA itself. The sample yields 250,000 or so clones, roughly 86% seen once. Trimming at V came to 2 bases and at J to 4 bases, leaving 10 bases not matched to a gene. CDR3 length equals 16 residues. CDR1 MNHNS and CDR2 SASEGT come from the germline V gene. The origin of this receptor is a man in his forties or fifties with active or convalescent COVID-19. The specimen sequenced was peripheral blood. The V call is TRBV6-1, the J call TRBJ1-2; 7 nucleotides line up with TRBD1. The CDR3 DNA reads TGTGCCAGCAGTGAACCCCAGGGGGGCGTAGCCTATGGCTACACCTTC. Its protein product is CASSEPQGGVAYGYTF.